These 25 T cell receptor beta chains share one sample of origin, sequenced in a study of blood T cell repertoires in COVID-19. Clones were sequenced by immunoSEQ multiplex PCR, and TCRdb holds only the in-frame ones, with some missing. Of approximately 260,000 clones detected, 87% appear once; the ten largest clones hold roughly 6.3%. The sample taken for sequencing was PBMCs or T cells enriched from blood (not recorded which). The origin of the receptors is a woman aged 25 to 45 with acute COVID-19.

The CDR3 DNA follows: TGTGCCAGCAGCTTGGCTCAGACTTTCTCTGGAAACACCATATATTTT. Translation: CASSLAQTFSGNTIYF. The V call is TRBV7-9, the J call TRBJ1-3; D ambiguous. Germline V gene lookup returns CDR1 SEHNR and CDR2 FQNEAQ (reference sequence). Trimming pared 3 bases from V and 0 bases from J, leaving 12 bases between. This CDR3 has 16 amino acids.

The J gene is TRBJ1-3, the V gene TRBV13; D is perhaps TRBD1 (6 bases). Germline lookup yields CDR1 PRHDT and CDR2 FYEKMQ (reference sequence). CDR3 length equals 15 residues. Trimming cost V 5 bases and J 4 bases, with 15 bases left between them. The CDR3 loop is CASSDSRGAGNTIYF. The DNA of the CDR3 is TGTGCCAGCAGCGACAGCCGGGGGGCCGGAAACACCATATATTTT.

The gene calls are TRBV19 and TRBJ2-7; perhaps TRBD1 as D (6 bases). V lost 3 bases to trimming and J lost 6 bases, with 18 bases between them. CDR1 LNHDA and CDR2 SQIVND come from the germline V gene (reference sequence). The CDR3 is made up of 15 amino acids. CDR3 region: CASSIRGGNVFEQYF. In DNA, the CDR3 is TGTGCCAGTAGTATCAGAGGGGGTAATGTCTTCGAGCAGTACTTC.

The gene calls are TRBV28 and TRBJ2-3; 9 nucleotides line up with TRBD2. V lost 3 bases, J lost 2 bases, and 12 bases stayed unmatched. CDR3 length equals 18 residues. CDR1 MDHEN and CDR2 SYDVKM come from the germline V gene. CDR3 sequence reads: CASSFLAGGRGTTDTQYF. In DNA, the CDR3 is TGTGCCAGCAGTTTTCTGGCGGGGGGGCGGGGCACCACAGATACGCAGTATTTT.

The V and J genes are TRBV11-2 and TRBJ2-3, with a tentative D call TRBD2 (6 bases). In germline, CDR1 is SGHAT, CDR2 FQNNGV. The CDR3 is 15 amino acids. V lost 7 bases and J 2 bases, leaving 16 bases between the germline ends. The CDR3 loop is CASTQMMRDTDTQYF. The CDR3 nucleotides are TGTGCCAGCACTCAAATGATGCGGGACACAGATACGCAGTATTTT.

This clone was seen more than once but under ten times. The chain uses TRBV23-1 and TRBJ1-5; D possibly corresponds to TRBD1 (5 bases). TRBV23-1 is treated as an ORF (open reading frame) with a function not yet certain. Trimming pared 4 bases from V and 8 bases from J, leaving 18 bases between. The CDR3 runs 15 residues. The CDR3 coding sequence is TGCGCCAGCAGTCCCCAAGGTCGGGGGAGTGAGCCCCAGCATTTT. Translated: CASSPQGRGSEPQHF.

The chain combines TRBV6-5 with TRBJ2-3, with TRBD1 matching over 8 bases. Germline loops: CDR1 MNHEY, CDR2 SVGAGI. With 8 bases clipped from V and 6 bases from J, the junction kept 10 bases outside the gene matches. The CDR3 spans 14 residues. The chain's CDR3 is CASGAGGLRDTQYF. In DNA, the CDR3 is TGTGCCAGCGGGGCAGGGGGCCTTAGGGATACGCAGTATTTT.

This clone was counted only a few times. The chain carries TRBV6-5 and TRBJ1-6, with a tentative D call TRBD1 (6 bases). The CDR3 is made up of 14 amino acids. Per germline, CDR1 MNHEY and CDR2 SVGAGI. The ends were cut back, 7 bases at V and 7 bases at J, with 14 bases in the middle. The chain's CDR3 is CASTRQAANSPLHF. The DNA for the CDR3 is TGTGCCAGCACTCGACAGGCAGCGAATTCACCCCTCCACTTT.

V is TRBV5-5 and J is TRBJ1-5; 12 nucleotides line up with TRBD1. The V and J ends lost 4 bases and 7 bases, in that order; junction bases with no gene match: 12. Germline values: CDR1 SGHKS, CDR2 YYEKEE (reference sequence). The CDR3 has 17 residues. CDR3 sequence (DNA): TGTGCCAGCAGCGTGAAACCGGGACAGGGGGCGAGGCAGCCCCAGCATTTT. Translated, it gives CASSVKPGQGARQPQHF.

The chain employs TRBV2 and TRBJ2-3; 8 nucleotides agree with TRBD2. V shed 7 bases and J 2 bases; nucleotides not matched to a gene: 8. Germline values: CDR1 SNHLY, CDR2 FYNNEI. The CDR3 is 15 residues long. CDR3 loop: CASTREELLTDTQYF. The CDR3 coding sequence is TGTGCCAGCACGCGGGAGGAGCTCCTCACAGATACGCAGTATTTT.

The chain carries TRBV5-4 and TRBJ2-2; D remains ambiguous. With 4 bases removed from V and 6 bases from J, the gap between germline ends came to 16 bases. CDR1 and CDR2 (germline): SGHNT, YYREEE (reference sequence). This CDR3 comprises 15 residues. This CDR3 reads CASSMGYGRAGELFF. The CDR3 region has the DNA TGTGCCAGCAGCATGGGGTATGGCCGGGCCGGGGAGCTGTTTTTT. Combining the CDR3 with reference TRBV5-4 and TRBJ2-2 gives the whole variable domain ETGVTQSPTHLIKTRGQQVTLRCSSQSGHNTVSWYQQALGQGPQFIFQYYREEENGRGNFPPRFSGLQFPNYSSELNVNALELDDSALYLCASSMGYGRAGELFFGEGSRLTVL.

The CDR3 DNA reads TGTGCCAGCAGTTCGGTCTCCCGAGAGACCCAGTACTTC. Amino acids: CASSSVSRETQYF. This chain links TRBV6-2 or TRBV6-3 with TRBJ2-5; no definite D call. The CDR3 sequence is 13 residues long. Germline CDR1 reads MNHEY; CDR2 reads SVGEGT. Trimming pared 4 bases from V and 4 bases from J, leaving 10 bases between.

This clone was seen only once. V is TRBV5-4 and J is TRBJ1-1; 9 nucleotides align to TRBD1. Germline V gene sequence: CDR1 SGHNT, CDR2 YYREEE (reference sequence). J gave up 6 bases and V 0 bases, and 9 bases lay outside the gene matches. This CDR3 is 16 amino acids long. The CDR3 reads CASSLALGTGNAEAFF. The CDR3 nucleotides read TGTGCCAGCAGCTTGGCCCTCGGGACAGGGAATGCTGAAGCTTTCTTT.

The chain is built from TRBV5-4 and TRBJ2-5, with TRBD2 as a possible D gene (6 bases). Germline V CDR1 and CDR2: SGHNT, YYREEE (reference sequence). Trimming left V 4 bases short and J 5 bases short, with 21 bases between. The CDR3 extends over 16 amino acids. CDR3 sequence: CASSPRGRPLGETQYF. CDR3 DNA: TGTGCCAGCAGCCCTCGTGGGAGGCCCCTCGGGGAGACCCAGTACTTC.

This chain connects TRBV6-5 to TRBJ2-1, with TRBD2 matching over 8 bases. The germline CDR1 and CDR2 sequences are MNHEY and SVGAGI. This CDR3 has 16 residues. With 1 base clipped from V and 9 bases from J, the junction kept 11 bases outside the gene matches. CDR3 loop: CASSYLSGGARGEQFF. CDR3 in DNA: TGTGCCAGCAGTTACTTATCCGGGGGGGCAAGGGGTGAGCAGTTCTTC.

This rearrangement joins TRBV30 to TRBJ2-7; D not certain. CDR3 length equals 11 residues. The germline V and J ends were trimmed by 0 bases and 4 bases, with 4 bases remaining between them. CDR1 GTSNPN and CDR2 SVGIG come from the germline V gene (reference sequence). The CDR3 bases are TGTGCCTGGAGTGTACTTTACGAGCAGTACTTC. It codes for CAWSVLYEQYF.

This chain joins TRBV9 and TRBJ2-3; possibly TRBD2 for D (6 bases). The CDR3 is made up of 16 amino acids. The V gene's germline CDR1 is SGDLS and CDR2 YYNGEE. V was cut by 3 bases and J by 2 bases, with 16 bases left in between. The CDR3 DNA sequence: TGTGCCAGCAGCGACCTGTCGCGGGGAAACACAGATACGCAGTATTTT. It specifies CASSDLSRGNTDTQYF.

This rearrangement joins TRBV5-8 to TRBJ1-2; TRBD1 aligns across 9 bases. CDR1 is SGHTS and CDR2 is YDEGEE in the germline V gene. The CDR3 totals 15 residues. The V segment lost 4 bases and the J segment 4 bases; nucleotides outside the gene matches: 8. Here the CDR3 DNA reads TGTGCCAGCAGCGAGAACAGGGGGCGCAGCTATGGCTACACCTTC. It translates to CASSENRGRSYGYTF.

The chain uses TRBV29-1 and TRBJ1-2; 7 bases are a match to TRBD1. The germline CDR1 and CDR2 sequences are SQVTM and ANQGSEA. The CDR3 runs 13 residues. The trim removed 2 bases at V and 3 bases at J, leaving 3 bases unmatched. The chain's CDR3 is CSVERDRDYGYTF. The CDR3, as DNA: TGCAGCGTTGAACGGGACAGAGACTATGGCTACACCTTC. Together with reference TRBV29-1 and TRBJ1-2, the CDR3 gives the full variable domain: SAVISQKPSRDICQRGTSLTIQCQVDSQVTMMFWYRQQPGQSLTLIATANQGSEATYESGFVIDKFPISRPNLTFSTLTVSNMSPEDSSIYLCSVERDRDYGYTFGSGTRLTVV.

This chain uses TRBV5-1 with TRBJ2-5; 8 nucleotides agree with TRBD1. The CDR3 totals 14 residues. Unmatched junction bases numbered 7, after V lost 7 bases and J lost 2 bases. Germline V CDR1 and CDR2: SGHRS, YFSETQ. The CDR3 region has the DNA TGCGCCAGCGAGACAGGGGTAGGACAAGAGACCCAGTACTTC. As protein: CASETGVGQETQYF.

V and J are TRBV3-1 (or the pseudogene TRBV3-2) and TRBJ1-5, with D unclear. The CDR3 runs 13 residues. Germline V lookup: CDR1 LGHDT, CDR2 YNNKEL (reference sequence). Trimming cost V 5 bases and J 7 bases, with 12 bases left between them. The CDR3 coding sequence is TGTGCCAGCAGCGGCAGTAGAGGACAGCCCCAGCATTTT. Protein: CASSGSRGQPQHF.

The chain is built from TRBV7-9 and TRBJ1-4; D possibly corresponds to TRBD1 (5 bases). Germline V gene sequence: CDR1 SEHNR, CDR2 FQNEAQ (reference sequence). The CDR3 is 15 residues long. The ends were cut back, 5 bases at V and 7 bases at J, with 17 bases in the middle. In nucleotides, the CDR3 is TGTGCCAGCAGCGTAGATCAAGGGACTTTTGAAAAACTGTTTTTT. It codes for CASSVDQGTFEKLFF.

This chain links TRBV27 with TRBJ1-5; 7 bases match TRBD1. The V and J ends lost 5 bases and 7 bases, in that order; junction bases with no gene match: 5. CDR3 length equals 13 residues. Germline V CDR1 and CDR2: MNHEY, SMNVEV (reference sequence). In DNA, the CDR3 is TGTGCCAGCAGTCCAACAGGGGAGCAGCCCCAGCATTTT. Amino acid sequence: CASSPTGEQPQHF.

The chain links TRBV7-9 to TRBJ2-5; 8 nucleotides align to TRBD2. This CDR3 has 14 residues. The V segment lost 6 bases and the J segment 5 bases; nucleotides outside the gene matches: 8. Germline CDR1 SEHNR, CDR2 FQNEAQ (reference sequence). CDR3 nucleotide sequence: TGTGCCAGCAGTCAAGGACTAGCTGGGGAGACCCAGTACTTC. This gives the protein CASSQGLAGETQYF.

Only one count was recorded for this clone. The chain uses TRBV27 and TRBJ1-5; 7 nucleotides match TRBD1. V lost 6 bases to trimming and J lost 7 bases; unmatched junction nucleotides: 3. The germline gives CDR1 MNHEY, CDR2 SMNVEV (reference sequence). The CDR3 length is 12 residues. The CDR3 is CASRQGGQPQHF. The CDR3 DNA reads as TGTGCCAGCAGGCAGGGGGGCCAGCCCCAGCATTTT.